The T cell receptor (beta chain) described here comes from a study of tumor-infiltrating lymphocytes in primary liver carcinoma. In the study overall: Spanning 30 to 69 years of age, the patients were men and women.

Starting from about 0.5 ug of total RNA, TCR beta cDNA was produced with a primer in the constant region. Nested multiplex PCR, run for three rounds with slightly modified ARM-PCR, yielded TCR beta libraries. Running roughly 10 cycles apiece, the first two PCR rounds relied on TRBV1-TRBV30 forward primers together with a C-beta reverse primer. TCRdb called the multiplex PCR reads again in MiXCR, with one record for every CDR3 protein. The top ten clones hold 5.5% to 7% of a sample with approximately 330,000 distinct CDR3 sequences, roughly 61% of them seen once. The CDR3 consists of 15 residues. From germline, CDR1 is MNHEY and CDR2 SVGAGI. Both blood RNA, taken from unsorted whole blood, and germline DNA were extracted. Points on this clonotype: As yet, its antigen is unknown. This sequence may be a read error, since a much larger clone differs from it by one base.

General study points: Paired tumor-adjacent and tumor-blood samples overlapped less than tumor region pairs did. Blood trailed tumors significantly in top-250-clone fraction (p = 0.039).

The TCR sequence derives from a middle-aged man with primary liver carcinoma and hepatitis B virus infection. V and J are TRBV6-5 and TRBJ2-1; TRBD2 aligns across 13 bases. Sequencing was done on a sample of peripheral blood. The CDR3 is CASRLAGGFRNEQSF. The CDR3 DNA reads as TGTGCCAGCAGACTAGCGGGAGGGTTTAGAAATGAGCAGTCCTTC.